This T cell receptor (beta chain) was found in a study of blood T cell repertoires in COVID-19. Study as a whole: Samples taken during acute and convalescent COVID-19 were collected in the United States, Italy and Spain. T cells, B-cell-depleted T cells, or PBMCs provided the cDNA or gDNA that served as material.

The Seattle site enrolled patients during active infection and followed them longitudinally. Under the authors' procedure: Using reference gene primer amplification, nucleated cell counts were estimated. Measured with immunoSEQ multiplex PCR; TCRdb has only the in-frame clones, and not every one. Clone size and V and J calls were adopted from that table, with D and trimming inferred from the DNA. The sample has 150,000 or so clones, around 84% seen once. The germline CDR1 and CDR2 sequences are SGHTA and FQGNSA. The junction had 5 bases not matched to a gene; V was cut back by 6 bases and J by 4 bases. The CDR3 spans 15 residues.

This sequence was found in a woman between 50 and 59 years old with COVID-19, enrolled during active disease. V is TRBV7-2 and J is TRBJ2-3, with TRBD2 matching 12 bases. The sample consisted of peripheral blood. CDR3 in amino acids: CASRTSGGLADTQYF. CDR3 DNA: TGTGCCAGCAGGACTAGCGGGGGTCTCGCAGATACGCAGTATTTT.